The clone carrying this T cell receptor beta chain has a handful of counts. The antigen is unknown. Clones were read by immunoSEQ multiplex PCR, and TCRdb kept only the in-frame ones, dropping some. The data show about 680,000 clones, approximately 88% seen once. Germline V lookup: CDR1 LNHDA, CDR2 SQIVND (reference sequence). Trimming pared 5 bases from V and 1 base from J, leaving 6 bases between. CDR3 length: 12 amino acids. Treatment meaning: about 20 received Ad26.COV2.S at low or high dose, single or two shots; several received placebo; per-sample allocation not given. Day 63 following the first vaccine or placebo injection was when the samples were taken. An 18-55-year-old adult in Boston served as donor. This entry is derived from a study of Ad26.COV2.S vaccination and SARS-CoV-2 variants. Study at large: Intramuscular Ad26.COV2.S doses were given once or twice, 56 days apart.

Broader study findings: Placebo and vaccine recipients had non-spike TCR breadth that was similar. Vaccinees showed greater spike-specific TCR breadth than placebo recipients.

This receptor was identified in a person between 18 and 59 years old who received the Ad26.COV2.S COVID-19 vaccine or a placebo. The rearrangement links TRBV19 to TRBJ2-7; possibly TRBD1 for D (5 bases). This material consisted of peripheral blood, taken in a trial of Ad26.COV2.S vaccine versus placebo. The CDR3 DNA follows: TGTGCCAGTAGTGGGGCGTCCTACGAGCAGTACTTC. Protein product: CASSGASYEQYF.